Each of the 8 T cell receptor beta chains below was sequenced from the same sample in a study of T cell repertoires in cytomegalovirus infection. MiXCR, applied by TCRdb to the reads, yields one record per CDR3 protein. The sample includes roughly 920,000 distinct CDR3 sequences, around 29% of them seen just once. No antigen has been identified for these receptors. Sequenced material: cultured CD8+ T cells from PBMCs, taken from culture after CMV antigen stimulation. The receptor set was obtained from a human donor in good health (CMV status not recorded). Some clones in this sample may be carry-over from other donors' samples.

This clonotype was recorded many times. V is TRBV12-3 or TRBV12-4 and J is TRBJ1-1; D is possibly TRBD1 (6 bases). V was cut by 5 bases and J by 5 bases, with 12 bases left in between. CDR3 size: 13 residues. CDR3 amino acids: CASSVGAWTEAFF. CDR3 DNA: TGTGCCAGCAGTGTGGGGGCCTGGACTGAAGCTTTCTTT.

This clonotype has just a few counts. The rearrangement joins TRBV6-1 to TRBJ1-5, with D unresolved. The CDR3 has 14 amino acids. Trimming stripped 2 bases from V and 9 bases from J, with 14 bases between. Germline V gene sequence: CDR1 MNHNS, CDR2 SASEGT. The CDR3 loop is CASSESAVRPPQHF. The CDR3 DNA sequence: TGTGCCAGCAGTGAATCGGCGGTTAGGCCGCCCCAGCATTTT.

The table lists this clonotype with a few counts. The chain combines TRBV7-3 with TRBJ2-4; D tentatively reads TRBD1 or TRBD2 (5 bases each). V was trimmed by 2 bases and J by 0 bases, leaving 14 bases between them. The CDR3 runs 17 residues. The germline V gene encodes CDR1 SGHTA and CDR2 FQGTGA. The CDR3 sequence is CASSLGDQALAKNIQYF. Written as DNA, the CDR3 is TGTGCCAGCAGCTTAGGGGACCAGGCGCTAGCCAAAAACATTCAGTACTTC.

There are a few counts of this clonotype. The chain has TRBV6-2 or TRBV6-3 and TRBJ2-7; no firm D call. The V gene lost 7 bases and the J gene lost 1 base, with 11 bases spanning the gap. The germline V gene has CDR1 MNHEY and CDR2 SVGEGT. The length of the CDR3 is 13 residues. DNA of the CDR3: TGTGCCAGCACGACTGACCATTCCTACGAGCAGTACGTC. This translates into CASTTDHSYEQYV.

In its sample, this clonotype was seen many times. The chain carries TRBV7-6 and TRBJ1-1; possibly TRBD1 for D (6 bases). The CDR3 runs 13 residues. CDR1 is SGHVS and CDR2 is FNYEAQ in the germline V gene. V was clipped by 1 base and J by 8 bases, with 11 bases between them. The CDR3 is CASSLGRGAEAFF. The CDR3 DNA reads TGTGCCAGCAGCTTAGGCAGGGGTGCCGAAGCTTTCTTT.

This clonotype was counted many times. This chain connects TRBV7-2 to TRBJ1-3; 7 bases are shared with TRBD1. CDR3 length: 16 amino acids. Germline CDR1 SGHTA, CDR2 FQGNSA. Germline trimming cut 4 bases from V and 0 bases from J; bases unmatched to any gene: 6. CDR3 sequence: CASSSPDRDSGNTIYF. The CDR3 DNA follows: TGTGCCAGCAGCTCTCCAGACAGGGACTCTGGAAACACCATATATTTT.

Many counts were recorded for this clonotype. V is TRBV12-3 or TRBV12-4 and J is TRBJ2-3, with D perhaps TRBD2 (6 bases). With 5 bases removed from V and 0 bases from J, the gap between germline ends came to 12 bases. The CDR3 is 15 amino acids. The CDR3 loop reads CASSDVGGSTDTQYF. CDR3 coding DNA: TGTGCCAGCAGTGACGTGGGGGGAAGCACAGATACGCAGTATTTT.

This clonotype occurred many times. The rearrangement uses TRBV7-2 and TRBJ1-2; no definite D call. Germline values: CDR1 SGHTA, CDR2 FQGNSA. Trimming stripped 1 base from V and 3 bases from J, with 9 bases between. This CDR3 is built from 14 residues. The CDR3 coding sequence is TGTGCCAGCAGCTTAGGAGGGAGTCACTATGGCTACACCTTC. It specifies CASSLGGSHYGYTF.